The next 9 T cell receptor beta chains were all read from a single sample in a study of regulatory T cells in long-lasting Graves disease. Time point reported: persistent/refractory GD, antithyroid drugs over 5 years with positive TRAb. Isolated PBMC RNA provided the starting material for the TCR library. Relying on iRepertoire HTBI primers and Arm-PCR of CDR3 regions, the team built TCR beta libraries. From the multiplex PCR reads, TCRdb called clonotypes with MiXCR, one entry per CDR3 protein. This sample carries around 430,000 distinct CDR3 sequences, 20% to 25% of them seen once, and the ten largest clones take roughly 13%. The source material was peripheral blood mononuclear cells (PBMCs), sampled when the disease was refractory, from a patient treated with antithyroid drugs. These receptors all come from a female donor with Graves disease.

The rearrangement uses TRBV7-2 and TRBJ2-1, with D unclear. V lost 5 bases and J 6 bases, leaving 14 bases between the germline ends. The CDR3 is made up of 14 amino acids. CDR1 is SGHTA, CDR2 FQGNSA, per germline. The CDR3 DNA reads TGTGCCAGCAGCACTTACAAGAGCGCCAATGAGCAGTTCTTC. Translation: CASSTYKSANEQFF.

This clonotype was seen only a few times. V usage is TRBV7-2 and J usage is TRBJ2-5, with 7 bases aligning to TRBD2. The CDR3 has 14 amino acids. V was pared by 0 bases and J by 4 bases, with 2 bases of the junction left unmatched. Germline lookup yields CDR1 SGHTA and CDR2 FQGNSA. CDR3 residues: CASSLARGRETQYF. CDR3 sequence (DNA): TGTGCCAGCAGCTTAGCGCGCGGGAGAGAGACCCAGTACTTC.

This clonotype was counted at least ten times. The rearrangement uses TRBV2 and TRBJ1-2; D unresolved. The CDR3 contains 14 residues. Germline CDR1 SNHLY, CDR2 FYNNEI. V lost 8 bases, J lost 4 bases, and 17 bases lay in between. DNA for the CDR3: TGTGCCAGCTCGGGTGGCGGATTCCTCTATGGCTACACCTTC. Protein: CASSGGGFLYGYTF.

Remarks on this clonotype: This may be a read error, as it is one base from a much larger clone. The DNA for the CDR3 is TGTGCCAGCAGTTACGGGGCAGGTGCCTACGGGCAGTACTTC. As protein: CASSYGAGAYGQYF. This chain joins TRBV6-2 or TRBV6-3 and TRBJ2-7; TRBD1 is a possible D gene (5 bases). The CDR3 has 14 amino acids. Germline CDR1 is MNHEY and CDR2 is SVGEGT.

V usage is TRBV7-2 and J usage is TRBJ2-3; possible D gene TRBD2, 5 bases. Germline V gives CDR1 SGHTA, CDR2 FQGNSA. V lost 0 bases, J lost 0 bases, and 10 bases lay in between. CDR3 length: 16 amino acids. CDR3: CASSLAETRSTDTQYF. In nucleotides, the CDR3 is TGTGCCAGCAGCTTAGCGGAAACTAGGAGCACAGATACGCAGTATTTT.

This clonotype was observed many times. The chain employs TRBV20-1 and TRBJ1-2; 8 nucleotides match TRBD1. Germline V gene lookup returns CDR1 DFQATT and CDR2 SNEGSKA (reference sequence). The CDR3 extends over 13 amino acids. The J segment lost 4 bases and the V segment lost 5 bases, leaving 6 bases of the junction unmatched. The CDR3 loop is CSAPGQEGYGYTF. The CDR3 bases are TGCAGTGCTCCGGGACAGGAGGGCTATGGCTACACCTTC.

This clonotype was seen at least ten times. V usage is TRBV28 and J usage is TRBJ1-1; a weak D match, TRBD1 (6 bases). CDR3 size: 12 residues. The germline gives CDR1 MDHEN, CDR2 SYDVKM. Here the CDR3 reads CASPDSRGKAFF. The DNA for the CDR3 is TGTGCTTCCCCGGACAGCCGAGGGAAAGCTTTCTTT.

The chain has TRBV28 and TRBJ2-1; 7 nucleotides line up with TRBD2. The CDR3 runs 17 residues. The germline CDR1 and CDR2 sequences are MDHEN and SYDVKM. Trimming cost V 3 bases and J 4 bases; bases outside gene matches: 12. The CDR3 DNA reads as TGTGCCAGCAGTTTCGATCTGAGTCTAGCGGAGTACAATGAGCAGTTCTTC. Protein: CASSFDLSLAEYNEQFF. Using reference TRBV28 and TRBJ2-1 for the parts outside the CDR3, the full variable domain is DVKVTQSSRYLVKRTGEKVFLECVQDMDHENMFWYRQDPGLGLRLIYFSYDVKMKEKGDIPEGYSVSREKKERFSLILESASTNQTSMYLCASSFDLSLAEYNEQFFGPGTRLTVL.

This clonotype was seen repeatedly, ten times or more. This chain uses TRBV6-1 with TRBJ1-2; a weak D match, TRBD1 (5 bases). V lost 5 bases, J lost 5 bases, and 9 bases lay in between. CDR1 is MNHNS and CDR2 is SASEGT in the germline V gene. The CDR3 has 12 amino acids. The CDR3 DNA sequence: TGTGCCAGCAGTTCCTCAGGGTATGGCTACACCTTC. Amino acid sequence: CASSSSGYGYTF.